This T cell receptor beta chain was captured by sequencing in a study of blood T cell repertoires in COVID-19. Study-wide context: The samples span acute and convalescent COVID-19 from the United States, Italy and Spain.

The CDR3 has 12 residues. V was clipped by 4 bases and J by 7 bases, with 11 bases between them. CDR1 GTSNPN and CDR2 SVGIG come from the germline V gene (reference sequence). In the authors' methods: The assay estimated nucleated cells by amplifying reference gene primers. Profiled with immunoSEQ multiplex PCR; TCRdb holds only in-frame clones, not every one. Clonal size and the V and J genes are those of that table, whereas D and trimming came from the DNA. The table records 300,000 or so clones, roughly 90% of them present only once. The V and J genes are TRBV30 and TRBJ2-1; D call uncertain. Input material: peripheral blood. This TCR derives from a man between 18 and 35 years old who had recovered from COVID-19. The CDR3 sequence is CAWTWKQNEQFF. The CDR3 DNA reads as TGTGCCTGGACTTGGAAACAGAATGAGCAGTTCTTC. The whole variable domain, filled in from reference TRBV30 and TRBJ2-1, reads SQTIHQWPATLVQPVGSPLSLECTVEGTSNPNLYWYRQAAGRGLQLLFYSVGIGQISSEVPQNLSASRPQDRQFILSSKKLLLSDSGFYLCAWTWKQNEQFFGPGTRLTVL.